The rows below give T cell receptor beta chains drawn from one sample of a study of cytomegalovirus exposure and HLA in healthy donors. This table comes from immunoSEQ multiplex PCR, and its TCRdb copy is limited to in-frame clones, with some not included. The data hold over 100,000 clones, with around 8.5% observed a single time. The sample taken for sequencing was PBMCs. The source is a man aged 35-49 years in good health and CMV-seronegative. Both conserved end residues are part of each CDR3. The D gene is left open where the match is weak. The size entry is marked missing in some rows and otherwise reads once, few, many or a size class.

v_call	j_call	d_call	clone_size	cdr3_nt	cdr3_aa
TRBV7-7	TRBJ2-3	NA	NA	TGTGCCAGCAGCTTAGTGCCACGGGATACGCAGTATTTT	CASSLVPRDTQYF
TRBV27	TRBJ2-7	NA	few	TGTGCCAGCAGTTTCCGGAGCTCCTACGAGCAGTACTTC	CASSFRSSYEQYF
TRBV5-6	TRBJ2-5	NA	NA	TGTGCCAGCAGCTCTGACAGGCCGATTTCAAAAGAGACCCAGTACTTC	CASSSDRPISKETQYF
TRBV28	TRBJ1-5	NA	NA	TGTGCCAGCAGTCCCCCGTGGGGGGAAGATCAGCCCCAGCATTTT	CASSPPWGEDQPQHF
TRBV4-2	TRBJ1-4	TRBD1	NA	TGTGCCAGCAGCCAAGCCGCCGGGACAGGGAATGAAAAACTGTTTTTT	CASSQAAGTGNEKLFF
TRBV2	TRBJ2-5	TRBD2	few	TGTGCCAGCAGTGACCTTGGGACTAGCGGGCCTGGGGCCCAGTACTTC	CASSDLGTSGPGAQYF
TRBV6-6	TRBJ2-7	TRBD1	NA	TGTGCCAGCAGTTACCCGGCGGACAGGACCTACGAGCAGTACTTC	CASSYPADRTYEQYF
TRBV6-5	TRBJ2-7	TRBD2	few	TGTGCCAGCTCGTTTCGGGGGGGGCTCTACGAGCAGTACTTC	CASSFRGGLYEQYF
TRBV6-6	TRBJ2-1	TRBD2	few	TGTGCCAGGCCTTCAGTAGCGGGGTGGGCCAATGAGCAGTTCTTC	CARPSVAGWANEQFF
TRBV19	TRBJ2-7	NA	few	TGTGCCAGTGCGGAGGTAGGTCGAGGGGAGCAGTACTTC	CASAEVGRGEQYF
TRBV19	TRBJ2-1	NA	few	TGTGCCAGTAGTATCCGGCAGGGCCTAAGCTCCTACAATGAGCAGTTCTTC	CASSIRQGLSSYNEQFF
TRBV7-9	TRBJ2-7	TRBD2	NA	TGTGCCAGCAGCCGCGGGGGAGGGCACGAGCAGTACTTC	CASSRGGGHEQYF
TRBV28	TRBJ2-7	TRBD2	NA	TGTGCCAGCAGTTCACCAGGACGGAGCGGGGACGAGCAGTACTTC	CASSSPGRSGDEQYF
TRBV19	TRBJ1-2	TRBD1	NA	TGTGCCAGTAGTAGGGACAGGGGTAACTATGGCTACACCTTC	CASSRDRGNYGYTF
TRBV6-4	TRBJ2-7	TRBD1	NA	TGTGCCAGCTGCACGACAGGGCGCTACGAGCAGTACTTC	CASCTTGRYEQYF
TRBV6-1	TRBJ2-7	TRBD2	NA	TGTGCCAGCATTTGGACTAGCGGGGCCTACGAGCAGTACTTC	CASIWTSGAYEQYF
TRBV9	TRBJ1-6	TRBD1	few	TGTGCCAGCAGCGCGGGGACAGGACCTTATTCCCTCCACTTT	CASSAGTGPYSLHF
TRBV11-1	TRBJ1-4	NA	few	TGTGCCAGCAGCCGCTCCGGAGGAAGTGAAAAACTGTTTTTT	CASSRSGGSEKLFF
TRBV6-5	TRBJ2-1	NA	NA	TGTGCCAGCAGTTACTGGGGAGATGGCAATGAGCAGTTCTTC	CASSYWGDGNEQFF
TRBV28	TRBJ2-7	NA	few	TGTGCCAGCAGACTAGGACGGCCCTCCTACGAGCAGTACTTC	CASRLGRPSYEQYF
TRBV5-1	TRBJ2-1	TRBD2	NA	TGCGCCAGCAGCTACAGGGCTAGCGGGGGCGATGAGCAGTTCTTC	CASSYRASGGDEQFF
TRBV4-1	TRBJ1-5	TRBD1	few	TGCGCCAGCAGCCAGGCTTCAGGGGGTCCCAATCAGCCCCAGCATTTT	CASSQASGGPNQPQHF
TRBV2	TRBJ2-7	TRBD2	few	TGTGCCAGCAACAAACTAGCGGTTGGAGACGAGCAGTACTTC	CASNKLAVGDEQYF
TRBV7-3	TRBJ2-1	NA	NA	TGTGCCAGCAGCTTACTAAGCTCCTACAATGAGCAGTTCTTC	CASSLLSSYNEQFF
TRBV5-6	TRBJ1-1	TRBD1	few	TGTGCCAGCAGCTGGAGGACAGGGACTGAAGCTTTCTTT	CASSWRTGTEAFF
TRBV4-1	TRBJ2-7	NA	few	TGCGCCAGCAGCCAAGCACCTACAGGGATTGAGCAGTACTTC	CASSQAPTGIEQYF
TRBV2	TRBJ1-6	NA	many	TGTGCCAGCAAGACGGACAGCTCCTATAATTCACCCCTCCACTTT	CASKTDSSYNSPLHF
TRBV30	TRBJ1-4	TRBD1	few	TGTGCCTCATCAGGGGGCATAGGGGAAAAACTGTTTTTT	CASSGGIGEKLFF
TRBV29-1	TRBJ2-7	TRBD1	few	TGCAGCGTTGGATGGGACAGGGCCTACGAGCAGTACTTC	CSVGWDRAYEQYF
TRBV6-5	TRBJ1-6	TRBD1	few	TGTGCCAGCAGTTTCGGACAGGAGAGTTCACCCCTCCACTTT	CASSFGQESSPLHF
TRBV28	TRBJ2-3	TRBD2	NA	TGTGCCAGCAGTCCACCCCGACTAGCGGGAGGGAATTACACAGATACGCAGTATTTT	CASSPPRLAGGNYTDTQYF
TRBV7-9	TRBJ2-7	TRBD1	few	TGTGCCAGCAGCGTCCGGGACAGGACCTACGAGCAGTACTTC	CASSVRDRTYEQYF
TRBV7-2	TRBJ2-1	NA	NA	TGTGCCAGCAGCCCCAGCGGGCCAGGCAACAATGAGCAGTTCTTC	CASSPSGPGNNEQFF
TRBV10-3	TRBJ1-1	TRBD1	NA	TGTGCCATCAGTGCGCCGGGACAGGGGCGCACTGAAGCTTTCTTT	CAISAPGQGRTEAFF
TRBV9	TRBJ2-5	NA	few	TGTGCCAGCAGCGTAGGAGGTTTCATCCAAGAGACCCAGTACTTC	CASSVGGFIQETQYF
TRBV6-5	TRBJ1-4	NA	few	TGTGCCAGCAGTTACCGCCCGACAGACAGTAATGAAAAACTGTTTTTT	CASSYRPTDSNEKLFF
TRBV4-2	TRBJ2-3	TRBD2	few	TGTGCCAGCAGCGGACTAGCGGGGGGCCGCGGCACAGATACGCAGTATTTT	CASSGLAGGRGTDTQYF